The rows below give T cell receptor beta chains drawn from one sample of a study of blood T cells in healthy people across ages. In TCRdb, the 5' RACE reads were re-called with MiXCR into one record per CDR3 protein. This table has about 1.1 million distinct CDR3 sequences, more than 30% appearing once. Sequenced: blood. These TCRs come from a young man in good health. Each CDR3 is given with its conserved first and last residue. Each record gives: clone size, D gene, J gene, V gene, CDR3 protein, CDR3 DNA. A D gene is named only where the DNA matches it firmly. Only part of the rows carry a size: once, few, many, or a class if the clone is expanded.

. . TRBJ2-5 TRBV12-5 CASGLVPRGRAKEETQYF TGTGCTAGTGGTTTGGTACCTCGTGGGAGAGCCAAGGAAGAGACCCAGTACTTC
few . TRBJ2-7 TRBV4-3 CASSLTGPYYNEQYF TGCGCCAGCAGCCTAACAGGACCCTACTACAATGAGCAGTACTTC
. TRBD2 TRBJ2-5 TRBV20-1 CSARELAGTLETQYF TGCAGTGCTAGAGAACTAGCGGGGACCCTTGAGACCCAGTACTTC
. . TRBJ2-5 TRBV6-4 CASSATVSSSNEQYF TGTGCCAGCAGCGCGACAGTGTCTAGTTCCAATGAGCAGTACTTC
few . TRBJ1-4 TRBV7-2 CASSPSWAGTNEKLFF TGTGCCAGCAGCCCCTCTTGGGCGGGAACTAATGAAAAACTGTTTTTT
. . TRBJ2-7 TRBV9 CASSRDTTEQYF TGTGCCAGCAGCCGCGACACCACCGAGCAGTACTTC
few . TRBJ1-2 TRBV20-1 CSARVEDGYTF TGCAGTGCTAGAGTCGAGGATGGCTACACCTTC
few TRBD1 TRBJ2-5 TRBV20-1 CSASGDRAEETQYF TGCAGTGCTAGCGGGGACAGGGCCGAAGAGACCCAGTACTTC
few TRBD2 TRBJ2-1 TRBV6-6 CASSYFLAGEQFF TGTGCCAGCAGTTATTTTCTAGCGGGGGAGCAGTTCTTC
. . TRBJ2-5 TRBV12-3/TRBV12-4 CAVGQIQETQYF TGTGCTGTCGGACAAATCCAAGAGACCCAGTACTTC
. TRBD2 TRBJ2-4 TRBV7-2 CASSLVALAGGYLAKNIQYF TGTGCCAGCAGCTTAGTCGCCCTAGCGGGGGGATACCTAGCCAAAAACATTCAGTACTTC
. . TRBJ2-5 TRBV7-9 CASSLDVGGSTETQYF TGTGCCAGCAGCTTAGATGTGGGAGGATCTACTGAGACCCAGTACTTC
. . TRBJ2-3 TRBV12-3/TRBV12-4 CASSFGTVGTDVEYF TGTGCCAGCAGTTTTGGAACAGTGGGAACAGATGTGGAGTATTTC
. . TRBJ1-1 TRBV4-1 CASSQDPENTEAFF TGCGCCAGCAGCCAAGACCCAGAGAACACTGAAGCTTTCTTT
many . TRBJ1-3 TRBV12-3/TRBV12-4 CASSLSGNTIYF TGTGCCAGCAGTTTATCTGGAAACACCATATATTTT
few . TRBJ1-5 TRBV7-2 CASSLAVGSPQHF TGTGCCAGCAGCTTAGCGGTGGGCAGCCCCCAGCATTTT
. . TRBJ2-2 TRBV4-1 CASSPVMEWTNTGELFF TGCGCCAGCAGTCCCGTAATGGAGTGGACGAACACCGGGGAGCTGTTTTTT
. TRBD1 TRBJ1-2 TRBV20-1 CSARDPWDSKGYTF TGCAGTGCTAGAGATCCCTGGGACAGTAAAGGCTACACCTTC
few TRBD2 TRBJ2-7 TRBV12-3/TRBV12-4 CASSLLAGGYNEQYF TGTGCCAGCAGTCTACTAGCGGGGGGCTACAATGAGCAGTACTTC
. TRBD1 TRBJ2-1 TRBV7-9 CASSQRGQSSYNEQFF TGTGCCAGCAGCCAACGGGGACAGAGCTCCTACAATGAGCAGTTCTTC
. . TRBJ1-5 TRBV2 CASSVQDSNQPQHF TGTGCCAGCAGTGTGCAGGATAGCAATCAGCCCCAGCATTTT
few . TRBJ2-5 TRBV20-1 CTAGQETQYF TGCACCGCGGGGCAAGAGACCCAGTACTTC
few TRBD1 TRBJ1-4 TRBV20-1 CSASGGSTNEKLFF TGCAGTGCGTCAGGGGGGTCTACTAATGAAAAACTGTTTTTT
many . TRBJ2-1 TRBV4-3 CASSQYSESSYNEQFF TGCGCCAGCAGCCAATATAGCGAGAGCTCCTACAATGAGCAGTTCTTC
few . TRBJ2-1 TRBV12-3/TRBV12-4 CASSWTAYNEQFF TGTGCCAGCAGTTGGACAGCCTACAATGAGCAGTTCTTC
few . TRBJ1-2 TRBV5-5 CASSLVAGEDGYTF TGTGCCAGCAGCTTGGTGGCAGGGGAGGATGGCTACACCTTC
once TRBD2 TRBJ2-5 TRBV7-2 CASTQDGTNGETQYF TGTGCCAGCACACAAGATGGGACTAACGGAGAGACCCAGTACTTC
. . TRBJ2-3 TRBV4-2 CASSQEGGRVDTQYF TGTGCCAGCAGCCAAGAGGGGGGCCGGGTAGATACGCAGTATTTT
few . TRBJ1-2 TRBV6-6 CASSYSKDFYGYTF TGTGCCAGCAGTTACTCGAAGGATTTCTATGGCTACACCTTC